What follows are 14 T cell receptor beta chains derived from one specimen sequenced in a study of blood T cell repertoires in COVID-19 (dated by TCRdb to 2018 to 2020). Libraries were made using the immunoSEQ multiplex PCR assay. Held by TCRdb, this immuneACCESS table contains in-frame sequences only and omits some clones. Under half of the omission traces to an unresolved V gene where checked; the cause of the rest is unknown. The sample records 290,000 or so clones, about nine tenths of which are singletons. Approximately 2.4% of the sample rests with the top ten. Sequenced material: peripheral blood. These receptors were collected from a man between 18 and 35 years old with active or convalescent COVID-19.

V is TRBV4-1 and J is TRBJ1-1, with TRBD1 matching 8 bases. There are 15 residues in the CDR3. V gave up 2 bases and J gave up 2 bases; unmatched junction bases: 4. CDR1 is MGHRA, CDR2 YSYEKL, per germline. The CDR3 DNA reads as TGCGCCAGCAGCCAATCCGGACAGGGTAACACTGAAGCTTTCTTT. Encoded protein: CASSQSGQGNTEAFF.

The rearrangement links TRBV6-8 to TRBJ1-2; 7 bases are a match to TRBD1. With V trimmed by 8 bases and J by 6 bases, 15 bases remained unmatched. CDR1 is MNHGY and CDR2 is SAAAGT in the germline V gene. There are 15 residues in the CDR3. The CDR3 bases are TGTGCCAGCGAAAGACAGGGTGAGCGTGTCGATGGCTACACCTTC. This sequence encodes CASERQGERVDGYTF.

J is TRBJ2-7 and V is TRBV9; D may be TRBD1 (6 bases). The CDR3 runs 13 residues. The ends were cut back, 0 bases at V and 5 bases at J, with 9 bases in the middle. CDR1 is SGDLS, CDR2 YYNGEE, per germline. The CDR3 reads CASSVEGGNEQYF. CDR3 coding DNA: TGTGCCAGCAGCGTAGAAGGGGGAAACGAGCAGTACTTC.

The chain recombines TRBV7-8 with TRBJ1-1; D not resolved. The CDR3 covers 11 residues. Trimming shortened V by 6 bases and J by 3 bases, and 5 bases separated the two germline ends. The germline CDR1 and CDR2 sequences are SGHVS and FQNEAQ. In nucleotides, the CDR3 is TGTGCCAGCAGGGCGGACACTGAAGCTTTCTTT. Its translation: CASRADTEAFF.

A single count supports this clone. Additional DNA sequences in this sample encode the identical CDR3. The J gene is TRBJ2-5, the V gene TRBV7-9; D may be TRBD1 (7 bases). This CDR3 is built from 13 residues. The germline V gene has CDR1 SEHNR and CDR2 FQNEAQ (reference sequence). The V and J ends lost 5 bases and 4 bases respectively, with 11 bases between them. Here the CDR3 DNA reads TGTGCCAGCAGCCCAGGGGGAGGAGAGACCCAGTACTTC. This sequence encodes CASSPGGGETQYF.

V usage is TRBV6-5 and J usage is TRBJ1-2, with no clear D. Trimming took 7 bases from V and 4 from J, leaving 19 bases between them. This CDR3 has 15 amino acids. Germline V gives CDR1 MNHEY, CDR2 SVGAGI. CDR3 amino acids: CASTPLIGSFYGYTF. The CDR3, as DNA: TGTGCCAGCACACCGCTGATCGGGTCCTTCTATGGCTACACCTTC.

This clone was detected a few times. The chain has TRBV21-1 and TRBJ1-5. TRBV21-1 is a known pseudogene. The CDR3 totals 15 residues. The CDR3 DNA reads as TGTGCCAGCATTCCCAAGGGGGGGGATAATCAGCCCCAGCATTTT. It yields the protein CASIPKGGDNQPQHF.

In its sample, this clone was seen a few times. The chain links TRBV14 to TRBJ1-1; no definite D call. The CDR3 spans 13 residues. CDR1 SGHDN and CDR2 FVKESK come from the germline V gene. Between the trimmed V and J ends, which lost 1 base and 7 bases, there was a span of 10 bases. The CDR3 loop is CASSQGSVGEAFF. CDR3 nucleotide sequence: TGTGCCAGCAGCCAAGGTTCTGTCGGTGAAGCTTTCTTT. The full variable domain, in which reference TRBV14 and TRBJ1-1 provide the parts outside the CDR3, is EAGVTQFPSHSVIEKGQTVTLRCDPISGHDNLYWYRRVMGKEIKFLLHFVKESKQDESGMPNNRFLAERTGGTYSTLKVQPAELEDSGVYFCASSQGSVGEAFFGQGTRLTVV.

This CDR3 reads CASKTGGTDTQYF. CDR3 DNA sequence: TGTGCCAGCAAAACAGGGGGCACAGATACGCAGTATTTT. This chain joins TRBV18 and TRBJ2-3; 7 nucleotides line up with TRBD1. Germline CDR1 is KGHSH and CDR2 is LQKENI. The V and J ends lost 8 bases and 1 base, in that order; junction bases with no gene match: 3. This CDR3 spans 13 amino acids.

V and J are TRBV28 and TRBJ2-1, with 9 bases matching TRBD2. From germline, CDR1 is MDHEN and CDR2 SYDVKM. J gave up 5 bases and V 8 bases, and 7 bases lay outside the gene matches. This CDR3 spans 14 amino acids. The DNA for the CDR3 is TGTGCCAGCTTCGCGGGAGGGTCCCACAATGAGCAGTTCTTC. Translation gives CASFAGGSHNEQFF.

The chain uses TRBV11-2 and TRBJ1-3; D perhaps matches TRBD1 (5 bases). The V end lost 6 bases, the J end lost 4 bases, and 10 bases lay between the germline ends. The germline CDR1 and CDR2 sequences are SGHAT and FQNNGV. The CDR3 contains 13 residues. CDR3 nucleotides: TGTGCCAGCAGTCTGAACAGGGGAAACACCATATATTTT. This translates into CASSLNRGNTIYF.

This chain links TRBV24-1 with TRBJ2-1; weak D call: TRBD2 (5 bases). Trimming shortened V by 3 bases and J by 2 bases, and 22 bases separated the two germline ends. Germline V CDR1 and CDR2: KGHDR, SFDVKD. This CDR3 region has 19 residues. The chain's CDR3 is CATSDPNVPVRGTYNEQFF. In DNA form, the CDR3 reads TGTGCCACCAGTGATCCAAACGTTCCGGTTCGGGGTACCTACAATGAGCAGTTCTTC.

On this clone itself: Other DNA variants within this sample encode the same CDR3. V and J are TRBV18 and TRBJ1-1; TRBD1 might be the D (5 bases). CDR1 and CDR2 from the germline V gene are KGHSH and LQKENI. The germline V and J ends were trimmed by 3 bases and 3 bases, with 8 bases remaining between them. This CDR3 is 13 amino acids long. Written as DNA, the CDR3 is TGTGCCAGCTCACCGGGCAGGGACACTGAAGCTTTCTTT. This gives the protein CASSPGRDTEAFF.

J is TRBJ1-1 and V is TRBV10-2; TRBD1 might be the D (6 bases). The CDR3 contains 10 residues. V was trimmed by 6 bases and J by 7 bases, leaving 6 bases between them. Germline V CDR1 and CDR2: WSHSY, SAAADI. For the CDR3, the DNA is TGCGCCAGCAGGGACAGTGAAGCTTTCTTT. The encoded protein is CASRDSEAFF.